This TCR beta chain was retrieved from a study of shared clonotypes between healthy human individuals. General study results and limits: Few donors limited the genetic and exposure-history diversity represented.

Libraries were prepared by immunoSEQ multiplex PCR; TCRdb keeps only in-frame clonotypes and omits some of them. The top ten hold under 2% of the sample, which has about 770,000 clones, approximately 77% seen once. The CDR3 is 11 amino acids. In germline, CDR1 is ENHRY, CDR2 SYGVKD. The V gene lost 10 bases and the J gene lost 4 bases, with 8 bases spanning the gap. With regard to this clone: Antigen: not known.

The sample taken for sequencing was memory CD4+ T cells sorted from blood. Subset: CD45RA-negative fraction. The sequence derives from a woman aged 30 to 39 in good health. This chain connects TRBV10-3 to TRBJ1-3; D gene ambiguous. DNA of the CDR3: TGTGCCACCCTAGGGGGAAACACCATATATTTT. It translates to CATLGGNTIYF.